Listed below are T cell receptor beta chains from one sample, sequenced in a study of kidney transplant recipient with SARS-CoV-2 infection. MiXCR, run by TCRdb on the reads, gives a single entry per CDR3 protein. Of roughly 230,000 distinct CDR3 sequences in the sample, 25% to 35% were seen once. The sequencing used a blood sample, collected at baseline and on roughly day 120 from a kidney transplant recipient. The receptors shown here come from a young adult male patient who had COVID-19 and was a kidney transplant recipient. A share of the T cells may be of graft donor origin. The CDR3 runs from the conserved cysteine through the conserved F or W. A D gene is named only where the DNA matches it firmly. Expanded clones are given a class, and other clones once, few, many or no size at all.

D gene	V gene	J gene	clone size	CDR3 DNA	CDR3 protein
TRBD1	TRBV28	TRBJ1-5	-	TGTGCCAACGGAGCGACAGGGGGGCTTCAGCCCCAGCATTTT	CANGATGGLQPQHF
-	TRBV3-1	TRBJ1-2	many	TGTGCCAGCAGCCAAGGAGTTGGCGGGGGTAGCGGTGGCTACACCTTC	CASSQGVGGGSGGYTF
TRBD1	TRBV19	TRBJ1-4	-	TGTGCCAGTAGTACCCGGGACAGCCGTGAAGAACTGTTTTTT	CASSTRDSREELFF
-	TRBV6-4	TRBJ1-2	many	TGTGCCAGCAGTTCGGACCACTCACACGGAAAGACCTATGGCTACACCTTC	CASSSDHSHGKTYGYTF
TRBD1	TRBV25-1	TRBJ1-1	many	TGTGCCAGCAGTGAACTCAGAAGGGGACAGGGGGCAACTGAAGCTTTCTTT	CASSELRRGQGATEAFF
-	TRBV6-9	TRBJ1-2	many	TGTGCCAGCAGTGCTCACGAGCCTTACGGAAAGACCTATGGCTACACCTTC	CASSAHEPYGKTYGYTF
TRBD1	TRBV9	TRBJ1-2	many	TGTGCCAGCTTACAGGGGTACTCAAGAAAGACCTATGGCTACACCTTC	CASLQGYSRKTYGYTF
TRBD1	TRBV4-1	TRBJ1-5	many	TGCGCCAGCAGCCAAGTTCCCCCCGGGACAGGGGGCCATCAGCCCCAGCATTTT	CASSQVPPGTGGHQPQHF
-	TRBV12-2	TRBJ1-2	many	TGTGCAAGTCGCCGGAATGAGACTCCACGAAAGACCTATGGCTACACCTTC	CASRRNETPRKTYGYTF
-	TRBV7-9	TRBJ2-6	many	TGTGCCAGCAGTCTACCCTACTCTGGGGCCAACGTCCTGACTTTC	CASSLPYSGANVLTF
TRBD2	TRBV13	TRBJ2-3	-	TGTGCCAGCAGCTCAATAAGCGGGAGTATCGCAGATACGCAGTATTTT	CASSSISGSIADTQYF
-	TRBV4-2	TRBJ2-3	many	TGTGCCAGCAGCCAAAACCTGCCGGGTGGTGGCACAGATACGCAGTATTTT	CASSQNLPGGGTDTQYF
TRBD2	TRBV2	TRBJ2-2	many	TGTGCCAGCAGCCAAAAACTAGCGGGATACACCGGGGAGCTGTTTTTT	CASSQKLAGYTGELFF
-	TRBV6-5	TRBJ1-2	many	TGTGCCAGCAGTCCACTAGGGGAATGTAGAAAGACCTATGGCTACACCTTC	CASSPLGECRKTYGYTF
-	TRBV6-5	TRBJ2-2	many	TGTGCCAGTGTGGGCGGCACCGGGGAGCTGTTTTTT	CASVGGTGELFF
-	TRBV30	TRBJ2-5	many	TGTGCCTGGAGGAAACCTTCCACTCCCAAGTGGGCCCAAGAGACCCAGTACTTC	CAWRKPSTPKWAQETQYF
-	TRBV12-3/TRBV12-4	TRBJ1-1	-	TGTGCCAGCAGCTCCCAGGGTGCTGAAGCTTTCTTT	CASSSQGAEAFF
TRBD1	TRBV30	TRBJ1-1	many	TGTGCCTGGAGGCGTGGGACAGCCTTGGGGACTGAAGCTTTCTTT	CAWRRGTALGTEAFF
-	TRBV5-6	TRBJ1-2	many	TGTGCCAGCAGCTTGTACCGATCTCGGAGAAACCCTGGCTACACCTTC	CASSLYRSRRNPGYTF
-	TRBV7-8	TRBJ1-2	many	TGTGCCAGCAGCAGCATACGGTTTACCCGAAAGACCTATGGCTACACCTTC	CASSSIRFTRKTYGYTF
-	TRBV10-2	TRBJ1-2	many	TGTGCCAGCAGCAGTTTTGTAACAAGCAGAAAGACCTATGGCTACACCTTC	CASSSFVTSRKTYGYTF
-	TRBV5-1	TRBJ1-2	many	TGCGCCAGCTCGAGCATATCGGTTCGAAAGACCTATGGCTACACCTTC	CASSSISVRKTYGYTF
-	TRBV12-3/TRBV12-4	TRBJ1-5	many	TGTGCCAGCAGAACTCAAGGGGACAATCAGCCCCAGCATTTT	CASRTQGDNQPQHF
-	TRBV6-4	TRBJ1-2	few	TGTGCCAGCAGTCTTTATACCTCACACGGAAAGACCTATGGCTACACCTTC	CASSLYTSHGKTYGYTF